These 32 T cell receptor beta chains were all obtained from the same sample, sequenced in a study of blood T cell repertoires in COVID-19. Clones were sequenced by immunoSEQ multiplex PCR, and TCRdb holds only the in-frame ones, with some missing. In the table there are fewer than 300,000 clones, 80% to 95% of which are singletons. Sequencing was performed on peripheral blood. These receptor sequences come from a woman in her twenties or thirties with COVID-19, enrolled during active disease.

The V and J genes are TRBV6-5 and TRBJ2-1, with 10 bases that match TRBD2. Trimming cost V 4 bases and J 6 bases; bases outside gene matches: 9. CDR1 MNHEY and CDR2 SVGAGI come from the germline V gene. The CDR3 spans 16 residues. The CDR3 nucleotides are TGTGCCAGCAGTTCCCCTAGCGGGAGTCCTGGCAATGAGCAGTTCTTC. Amino acid sequence: CASSSPSGSPGNEQFF.

The DNA of the CDR3 is TGCGCCAGCAGTTTCGGGACAGGGGCCTACGAGCAGTACTTC. Encoded protein: CASSFGTGAYEQYF. This rearrangement joins TRBV10-1 to TRBJ2-7, with 10 bases identical to TRBD1. The CDR3 has 14 residues. Germline V gives CDR1 WNHNN, CDR2 SYGVQD (reference sequence). The V segment lost 5 bases and the J segment 2 bases; nucleotides outside the gene matches: 3.

This chain joins TRBV7-3 and TRBJ2-2; tentatively, D is TRBD2 (6 bases). This CDR3 comprises 13 residues. Trimming shortened V by 11 bases and J by 0 bases, and 10 bases separated the two germline ends. In germline, CDR1 is SGHTA, CDR2 FQGTGA. Here the CDR3 DNA reads TGTGCCTCGGGGGTGTCGAACACCGGGGAGCTGTTTTTT. Translated, it gives CASGVSNTGELFF. The full variable domain, completed using reference TRBV7-3 and TRBJ2-2, is GAGVSQTPSNKVTEKGKYVELRCDPISGHTALYWYRQSLGQGPEFLIYFQGTGAADDSGLPNDRFFAVRPEGSVSTLKIQRTERGDSAVYLCASGVSNTGELFFGEGSRLTVL.

V usage is TRBV3-1 (or the pseudogene TRBV3-2) and J usage is TRBJ2-2, with TRBD1 matching over 8 bases. The V segment lost 2 bases and the J segment 0 bases; nucleotides outside the gene matches: 2. The germline gives CDR1 LGHDT, CDR2 YNNKEL (reference sequence). This CDR3 region has 16 residues. The CDR3 DNA follows: TGTGCCAGCAGCCAATCGGACAGGGCGAACACCGGGGAGCTGTTTTTT. Encoded protein: CASSQSDRANTGELFF.

The rearrangement joins TRBV3-1 (or the pseudogene TRBV3-2) to TRBJ1-6; weak D call: TRBD1 (5 bases). The CDR3 totals 15 residues. CDR1 LGHDT and CDR2 YNNKEL come from the germline V gene (reference sequence). Trimming cost V 0 bases and J 6 bases, with 9 bases left between them. The CDR3 DNA reads as TGTGCCAGCAGCCAAGATCAGGGCCGTAATTCACCCCTCCACTTT. Protein sequence: CASSQDQGRNSPLHF.

This chain links TRBV29-1 with TRBJ2-2; a possible D gene is TRBD1 (5 bases). V lost 6 bases to trimming and J lost 5 bases, with 7 bases between them. There are 11 residues in the CDR3. Looked up from germline, CDR1 is SQVTM and CDR2 is ANQGSEA. In nucleotides, the CDR3 is TGCAGCGTAGACAGAACCGGGGAGCTGTTTTTT. It yields the protein CSVDRTGELFF.

The chain employs TRBV7-9 and TRBJ2-2; 7 bases line up with TRBD1. Looked up from germline, CDR1 is SEHNR and CDR2 is FQNEAQ (reference sequence). CDR3 length equals 14 residues. V trimming: 6 bases; J trimming: 4 bases; junction bases outside the gene matches: 5. The CDR3 protein is CASSPDRSTGELFF. The CDR3 DNA follows: TGTGCCAGCAGTCCGGACAGGAGCACCGGGGAGCTGTTTTTT.

The V gene is TRBV11-2, the J gene TRBJ2-7; D unclear. This CDR3 has 12 residues. The V gene lost 3 bases and the J gene lost 1 base, with 4 bases spanning the gap. The V gene's germline CDR1 is SGHAT and CDR2 FQNNGV. CDR3 protein: CASSLTSYEQYF. DNA for the CDR3: TGTGCCAGCAGCTTGACATCCTACGAGCAGTACTTC.

This chain links TRBV29-1 with TRBJ1-2; D ambiguous. There are 13 residues in the CDR3. In germline, CDR1 is SQVTM, CDR2 ANQGSEA. V was cut by 2 bases and J by 1 base, with 8 bases left in between. The CDR3: CSVEMRDNYGYTF. The CDR3 DNA reads as TGCAGCGTTGAAATGCGGGATAACTATGGCTACACCTTC.

The chain recombines TRBV7-2 with TRBJ2-7, with TRBD2 matching 16 bases. This CDR3 spans 15 amino acids. Germline V lookup: CDR1 SGHTA, CDR2 FQGNSA. Trimming cost V 5 bases and J 6 bases; bases outside gene matches: 4. This chain's CDR3 is CASSLGLAGGPEQYF. The CDR3 nucleotides are TGTGCCAGCAGCCTGGGACTAGCGGGAGGGCCCGAGCAGTACTTC.

To note about this clone: Other nucleotide sequences in the sample specify the same CDR3. This chain joins TRBV5-1 and TRBJ2-1; TRBD1 might be the D (5 bases). The germline gives CDR1 SGHRS, CDR2 YFSETQ. CDR3 length: 15 residues. Trimming stripped 0 bases from V and 0 bases from J, with 7 bases between. Written as DNA, the CDR3 is TGCGCCAGCAGCTTGGGGGGCGGCTCCTACAATGAGCAGTTCTTC. Translated: CASSLGGGSYNEQFF.

The chain couples TRBV6-5 to TRBJ2-3, with D possibly matching TRBD2 (6 bases). The germline V gene has CDR1 MNHEY and CDR2 SVGAGI. V was cut by 5 bases and J by 5 bases, with 14 bases left in between. The CDR3 totals 14 residues. For the CDR3, the DNA is TGTGCCAGCAGTCATCCCGGGACTGGAGATACGCAGTATTTT. As protein: CASSHPGTGDTQYF.

The V gene is TRBV7-9, the J gene TRBJ2-1; TRBD2 matches at 13 bases. The CDR3 loop spans 17 amino acids. V shed 4 bases and J 8 bases; nucleotides not matched to a gene: 11. The germline CDR1 and CDR2 sequences are SEHNR and FQNEAQ (reference sequence). The CDR3 sequence: CASSSTGTSGTSDEQFF. The CDR3 region has the DNA TGTGCCAGCAGCTCGACTGGGACTAGCGGGACCAGCGATGAGCAGTTCTTC.

CDR3 sequence reads: CAYRRQMNTEAFF. CDR3 bases: TGTGCCTATAGGCGACAGATGAACACTGAAGCTTTCTTT. This chain links TRBV30 with TRBJ1-1, with a weak D call TRBD1 (5 bases). Trimming took off 7 bases at V and 0 bases at J, with 12 bases between the two ends. The CDR3 length is 13 residues. Germline-derived CDR1 and CDR2 are GTSNPN and SVGIG (reference sequence).

The J gene is TRBJ2-1, the V gene TRBV2, with D possibly being TRBD1 (6 bases). V gave up 5 bases and J gave up 8 bases, with 10 bases separating them. Germline V gene sequence: CDR1 SNHLY, CDR2 FYNNEI. The CDR3 runs to 12 residues. The CDR3 coding sequence is TGTGCCAGCAGTACCCAGGGGCATGAGCAGTTCTTC. Protein product: CASSTQGHEQFF.

This rearrangement joins TRBV7-2 to TRBJ1-1; D might be TRBD1 (5 bases). Trimming took 3 bases from V and 5 from J, leaving 13 bases between them. This CDR3 region has 14 residues. CDR1 and CDR2 from the germline V gene are SGHTA and FQGNSA. The CDR3 sequence is CASSFTTATTEAFF. The CDR3 DNA is TGTGCCAGCAGCTTCACGACAGCTACAACTGAAGCTTTCTTT.

This chain connects TRBV5-5 to TRBJ1-1, with D uncertain. Per the germline V gene, CDR1 is SGHKS and CDR2 is YYEKEE (reference sequence). This CDR3 is 13 amino acids long. Trimming pared 0 bases from V and 6 bases from J, leaving 9 bases between. The CDR3 nucleotides read TGTGCCAGCAGCTTGGGCGTCGTTTCTGAAGCTTTCTTT. This translates into CASSLGVVSEAFF.

This CDR3 reads CASSQGRGGKNTEAFF. The CDR3 nucleotides are TGCGCCAGCAGCCAAGGAAGAGGGGGCAAGAACACTGAAGCTTTCTTT. The chain recombines TRBV4-1 with TRBJ1-1; 7 bases map to TRBD1. CDR3 length: 16 residues. Germline loops: CDR1 MGHRA, CDR2 YSYEKL. Losses at the gene ends were 1 base for V and 1 base for J; bases not matched to a gene: 6.

This clone was counted a single time. As the CDR3 is not closed by the conserved phenylalanine or tryptophan, this likely results from a read error. The DNA is omitted, as the CDR3 cannot be located on it reliably, and the CDR3 follows TCRdb's listing. The genes are TRBV5-4 and TRBJ2-4; the D call in the table, TRBD2, was not verified against the DNA. The CDR3 extends over 13 residues, inclusive of both ends. Germline CDR1 and CDR2: SGHNT and YYREEE (reference sequence). The CDR3 here is CASSSGLAGAGSL.

This clone has a handful of counts. The chain links TRBV18 to TRBJ2-7, with 8 positions matching TRBD2. The V gene end was trimmed by 2 bases and the J gene end by 5 bases; junction bases not matched to a gene: 8. This CDR3 is 15 amino acids long. Germline V gene data show CDR1 as KGHSH and CDR2 as LQKENI. CDR3 sequence: CASSPSPGGSHEQYF. CDR3 bases: TGTGCCAGCTCACCATCCCCGGGAGGGAGCCACGAGCAGTACTTC.

The chain is built from TRBV5-1 and TRBJ2-5, with D possibly matching TRBD1 (6 bases). Germline CDR1 is SGHRS and CDR2 is YFSETQ. The CDR3 spans 14 residues. Between the trimmed V and J ends, which lost 4 bases and 5 bases, there was a span of 15 bases. This CDR3 reads CASSPGDARETQYF. The CDR3 coding sequence is TGCGCCAGCAGCCCAGGGGACGCGCGGGAGACCCAGTACTTC.

The chain links TRBV7-8 to TRBJ1-2, with D hard to call. The CDR3 runs 13 residues. Germline lookup yields CDR1 SGHVS and CDR2 FQNEAQ. V was trimmed by 1 base and J by 8 bases, leaving 11 bases between them. DNA of the CDR3: TGTGCCAGCAGCTTAGGAGGCGGTAGGGGCTACACCTTC. Protein product: CASSLGGGRGYTF. The variable domain in full, with the rest retrieved from reference TRBV7-8 and TRBJ1-2, is GAGVSQSPRYKVAKRGQDVALRCDPISGHVSLFWYQQALGQGPEFLTYFQNEAQLDKSGLPSDRFFAERPEGSVSTLKIQRTQQEDSAVYLCASSLGGGRGYTFGSGTRLTVV.

V and J are TRBV29-1 and TRBJ2-7, with D maybe TRBD2 (6 bases). CDR3 length equals 13 residues. Germline V gives CDR1 SQVTM, CDR2 ANQGSEA. The V gene lost 2 bases and the J gene lost 6 bases, with 14 bases spanning the gap. The CDR3 spells CSVEPGSSGEQYF. The CDR3 DNA reads as TGCAGCGTTGAACCCGGGAGTTCCGGCGAGCAGTACTTC.

Here the CDR3 reads CASSPVQRPRNEQFF. In DNA form, the CDR3 reads TGTGCCAGCTCACCAGTCCAGCGGCCTAGGAATGAGCAGTTCTTC. The rearrangement links TRBV18 to TRBJ2-1, with D tentatively TRBD2 (5 bases). The germline CDR1 and CDR2 sequences are KGHSH and LQKENI. The V gene lost 2 bases and the J gene lost 7 bases, with 15 bases spanning the gap. The CDR3 consists of 15 residues.

Of note for this clone: The same CDR3 arises from other DNA sequences in this sample as well. The chain carries TRBV5-1 and TRBJ1-2, with 11 bases lining up with TRBD1. Germline CDR1 SGHRS, CDR2 YFSETQ. V was clipped by 4 bases and J by 1 base; unmatched bases: 3. The CDR3 totals 15 residues. The CDR3 spells CASSPGTGGNYGYTF. As DNA, the CDR3 is TGCGCCAGCAGCCCCGGGACAGGGGGTAACTATGGCTACACCTTC.

The chain joins TRBV4-2 to TRBJ2-3; D is uncertain. This CDR3 has 15 amino acids. Trimming left V 0 bases short and J 4 bases short, with 11 bases between. Germline-derived CDR1 and CDR2 are LGHNA and YNFKEQ. The chain's CDR3 is CASSQELVAADTQYF. The CDR3 DNA follows: TGTGCCAGCAGCCAAGAGCTCGTAGCCGCAGATACGCAGTATTTT.

The count of this clone is one. The chain recombines TRBV19 with TRBJ1-2; D possibly corresponds to TRBD1 (6 bases). The CDR3 extends over 14 amino acids. V lost 2 bases, J lost 8 bases, and 15 bases lay in between. Germline V gene lookup returns CDR1 LNHDA and CDR2 SQIVND (reference sequence). The CDR3 nucleotides read TGTGCCAGTAGTATATCGGACAGAAGGACCGGCTACACCTTC. Translated, it gives CASSISDRRTGYTF.

The V and J genes are TRBV18 and TRBJ2-7, with TRBD1 identical over 10 bases. The V gene's germline CDR1 is KGHSH and CDR2 LQKENI. This CDR3 is 16 amino acids long. The ends lost 1 base at V and 5 bases at J; junction bases unmatched: 8. The CDR3 DNA reads TGTGCCAGCTCACCACACTCCCCGGGACAGGGGAACGAGCAGTACTTC. Protein sequence: CASSPHSPGQGNEQYF.

The chain combines TRBV7-2 with TRBJ1-2, with D possibly TRBD1 on 6 matching bases. The ends were cut back, 1 base at V and 8 bases at J, with 14 bases in the middle. Germline values: CDR1 SGHTA, CDR2 FQGNSA. The CDR3 sequence is 14 residues long. The CDR3 loop reads CASSLENRDRGYTF. Written as DNA, the CDR3 is TGTGCCAGCAGCTTAGAGAACAGGGATAGGGGCTACACCTTC. The entire variable domain, with the rest obtained from reference TRBV7-2 and TRBJ1-2, is as follows: GAGVSQSPSNKVTEKGKDVELRCDPISGHTALYWYRQSLGQGLEFLIYFQGNSAPDKSGLPSDRFSAERTGGSVSTLTIQRTQQEDSAVYLCASSLENRDRGYTFGSGTRLTVV.

This clone was observed a few times. The chain employs TRBV5-4 and TRBJ2-1, with D uncertain. This CDR3 has 14 amino acids. Germline CDR1 and CDR2: SGHNT and YYREEE (reference sequence). V lost 3 bases, J lost 8 bases, and 15 bases lay in between. CDR3: CASSSSRSVDEQFF. CDR3 in DNA: TGTGCCAGCAGCTCCTCGCGTAGTGTGGATGAGCAGTTCTTC.

This sequence joins TRBV11-2 and TRBJ2-5, with 8 bases that match TRBD2. The CDR3 is made up of 16 amino acids. Germline CDR1 reads SGHAT; CDR2 reads FQNNGV. The junction had 10 bases not matched to a gene; V was cut back by 2 bases and J by 5 bases. The CDR3 DNA reads TGTGCCAGCAGCTTATTTTTCGGGAGGGCCGCGGAGACCCAGTACTTC. Its protein is CASSLFFGRAAETQYF.

The chain is built from TRBV28 and TRBJ1-4; 10 bases are a match to TRBD1. The junction had 15 bases not matched to a gene; V was cut back by 6 bases and J by 8 bases. The CDR3 covers 17 residues. The germline gives CDR1 MDHEN, CDR2 SYDVKM. The CDR3: CASSLRDWTGGGEKLFF. In nucleotides, the CDR3 is TGTGCCAGCAGCCTAAGGGATTGGACAGGGGGAGGAGAAAAACTGTTTTTT.